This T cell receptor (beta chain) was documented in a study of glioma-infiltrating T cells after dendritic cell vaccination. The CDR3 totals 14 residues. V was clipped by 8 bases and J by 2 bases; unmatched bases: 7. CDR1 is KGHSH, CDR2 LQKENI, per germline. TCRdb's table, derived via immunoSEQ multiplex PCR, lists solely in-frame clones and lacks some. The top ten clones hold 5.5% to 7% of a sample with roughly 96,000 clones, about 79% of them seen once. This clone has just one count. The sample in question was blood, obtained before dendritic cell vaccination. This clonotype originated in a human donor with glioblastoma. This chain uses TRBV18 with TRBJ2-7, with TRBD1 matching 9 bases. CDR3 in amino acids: CASTRDRATYEQYF. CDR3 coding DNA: TGTGCCAGCACTCGGGACAGGGCCACCTACGAGCAGTACTTC.